These T cell receptor beta chains were read from a single sample in a study of cytomegalovirus exposure and HLA in healthy donors. Method: immunoSEQ multiplex PCR; TCRdb's copy keeps in-frame clones and lacks some. Of under 50,000 clones listed, nearly 95% are singletons. The source material was PBMCs. These receptors were collected from a woman between 18 and 29 years old in good health and CMV-seropositive. The conserved cysteine and the conserved F or W are not part of the CDR3 here.

J | V | CDR3
TRBJ1-1 | TRBV7-2 | ASSLGRVGGRWDAF
TRBJ2-3 | TRBV6-5 | ASRQLAPDTQY
TRBJ1-2 | TRBV20-1 | SARTGEGYT
TRBJ1-6 | TRBV11-3 | ASSLVAGLTSPLH
TRBJ1-1 | TRBV6-4 | ASSPNGDTYTEAF
TRBJ1-5 | TRBV5-5 | ASDPGLLRNQPQH
TRBJ1-6 | TRBV9 | ASSSWTGTYNSPLH
TRBJ2-1 | TRBV11-3 | ASSLQGQDNEQF
TRBJ1-6 | TRBV5-5 | ASSLARTDSPLH
TRBJ1-1 | TRBV19 | ASNRVVNTEAF
TRBJ1-3 | TRBV9 | ASSEDIDRASGNTIY
TRBJ2-3 | TRBV28 | ASRSASTDTQY
TRBJ1-4 | TRBV6-1 | ASSVLPGQGDEKLF
TRBJ2-3 | TRBV7-6 | ASSPYKGLAGPRDTQY
TRBJ1-1 | TRBV7-7 | ASSREVNTEAF
TRBJ2-7 | TRBV5-8 | ASSLAFGSAYEQY
TRBJ2-5 | TRBV28 | ASSLIYRGQETQY
TRBJ2-3 | TRBV5-1 | ASSLDGGGGTDTQY
TRBJ1-2 | TRBV5-5 | ASSSIQGNLYGYT
TRBJ1-1 | TRBV28 | ASSYLAREDTEAF
TRBJ1-4 | TRBV9 | ASSVRQGATNEKLF
TRBJ2-5 | TRBV19 | ASRISDRAWETQY
TRBJ2-6 | TRBV5-4 | ASSSGLGLSSGANVLT
TRBJ2-1 | TRBV29-1 | SVEGIVLAGGFSSYNEQF
TRBJ2-3 | TRBV28 | ASSPGLAGVETDTQY
TRBJ2-7 | TRBV13 | ASSLAGSSYEQY
TRBJ1-1 | TRBV5-1 | ASSWGRTGVPEAF
TRBJ2-7 | TRBV15 | ATSRPRTGAYEQY
TRBJ2-3 | TRBV11-2 | ASSLRDYTDTQY
TRBJ2-3 | TRBV7-9 | ASSFTSGRGLDTQY
TRBJ2-3 | TRBV11-3 | ASSLGTGATDTQY
TRBJ2-4 | TRBV28 | ASRPGQENIQY
TRBJ1-1 | TRBV6-1 | ASSGGTGGTEAF
TRBJ2-3 | TRBV13 | ASRFAGASDTQY
TRBJ1-4 | TRBV28 | ATSTRLTGVGEKLF
TRBJ2-7 | TRBV5-4 | ASSQIPGRQY
TRBJ2-3 | TRBV19 | ASSDNRLAGGVTDTQY
TRBJ2-7 | TRBV6-5 | ASPDYYEQY